Reported below is one TCR beta chain. At the DNA level, this CDR3 is encoded by other sequences in the same sample as well. The protocol was immunoSEQ multiplex PCR, while the TCRdb copy is restricted to in-frame clones and leaves out a portion. The table shows hundreds of thousands of clones, with 88% occurring only once. The sample is drawn from a study of blood T cell repertoires in COVID-19. About the research overall: Acute and convalescent COVID-19 specimens originated in the United States, Italy and Spain. PBMCs, B-cell-depleted T cells, or T cells were the source of the cDNA or gDNA that made up the material.

V lost 1 base and J lost 5; bases outside the gene matches: 0. This CDR3 has 15 residues. The germline CDR1 and CDR2 sequences are LNHDA and SQIVND (reference sequence). The sequence derives from a woman aged 70-85 years with COVID-19, enrolled during active disease. Sequencing was performed on peripheral blood. V gene TRBV19 combines with J gene TRBJ2-5, with 14 bases lining up with TRBD2. CDR3 sequence reads: CASSIGLAGGETQYF. CDR3 nucleotides: TGTGCCAGTAGTATAGGACTAGCGGGAGGGGAGACCCAGTACTTC.